Sequencing of this T cell receptor beta chain was carried out in a study of control samples from healthy donors and cancer patients. Assay: immunoSEQ multiplex PCR; the TCRdb copy retains only in-frame clones and omits some. The sample records about 160,000 clones, more than 85% being singletons. The TCR comes from a man aged 18-30 years in good health. Sequences were obtained from blood.

For the CDR3, the DNA is TGCGCCAGCAGCCAAGAAGTGGGGAACTACGGTGGCTACACCTTC. Its translation: CASSQEVGNYGGYTF. The chain combines TRBV4-3 with TRBJ1-2; D is uncertain. Per germline, CDR1 LGHNA and CDR2 YSLEER. CDR3 length: 15 residues. V was clipped by 0 bases and J by 7 bases, with 15 bases between them.